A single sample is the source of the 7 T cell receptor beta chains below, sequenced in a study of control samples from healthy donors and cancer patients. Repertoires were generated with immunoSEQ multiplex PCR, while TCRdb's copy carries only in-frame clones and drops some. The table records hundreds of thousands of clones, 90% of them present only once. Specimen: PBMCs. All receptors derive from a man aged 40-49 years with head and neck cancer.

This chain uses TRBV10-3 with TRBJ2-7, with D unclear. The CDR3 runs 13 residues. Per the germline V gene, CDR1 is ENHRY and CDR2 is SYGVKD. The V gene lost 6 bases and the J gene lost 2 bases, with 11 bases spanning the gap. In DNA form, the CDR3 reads TGTGCCATCAGGACGGTTGCCACCTACGAGCAGTACTTC. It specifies CAIRTVATYEQYF.

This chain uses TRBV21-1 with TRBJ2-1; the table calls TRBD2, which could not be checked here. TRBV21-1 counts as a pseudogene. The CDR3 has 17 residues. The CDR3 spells CASSKALRREGNNEQFF. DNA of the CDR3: TGTGCCAGCAGCAAAGCGCTCCGGCGGGAGGGAAACAATGAGCAGTTCTTC.

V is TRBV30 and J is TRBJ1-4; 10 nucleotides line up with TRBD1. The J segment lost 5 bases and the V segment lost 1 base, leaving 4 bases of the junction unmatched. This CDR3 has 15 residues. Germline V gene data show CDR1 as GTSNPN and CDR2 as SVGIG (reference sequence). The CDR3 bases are TGTGCCTGGAGTGATCTGGGACAGGGGAATGAAAAACTGTTTTTT. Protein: CAWSDLGQGNEKLFF.

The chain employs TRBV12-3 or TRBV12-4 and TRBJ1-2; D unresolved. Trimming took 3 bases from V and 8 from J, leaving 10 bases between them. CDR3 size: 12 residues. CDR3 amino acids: CASSLGARGYTF. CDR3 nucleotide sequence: TGTGCCAGCAGTTTGGGAGCAAGGGGCTACACCTTC.

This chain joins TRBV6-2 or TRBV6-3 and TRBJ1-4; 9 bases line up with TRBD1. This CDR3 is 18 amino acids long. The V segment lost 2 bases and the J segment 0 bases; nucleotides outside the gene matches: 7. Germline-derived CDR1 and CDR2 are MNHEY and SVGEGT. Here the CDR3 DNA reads TGTGCCAGCAGTTACGTCACCGGGACAGGGACAACTAATGAAAAACTGTTTTTT. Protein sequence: CASSYVTGTGTTNEKLFF.

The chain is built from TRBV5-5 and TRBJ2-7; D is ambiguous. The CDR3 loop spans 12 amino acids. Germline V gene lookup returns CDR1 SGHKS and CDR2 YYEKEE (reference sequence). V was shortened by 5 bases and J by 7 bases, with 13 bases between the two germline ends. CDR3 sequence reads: CASRGEVGEQYF. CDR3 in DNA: TGTGCCAGCAGGGGCGAGGTCGGAGAGCAGTACTTC.

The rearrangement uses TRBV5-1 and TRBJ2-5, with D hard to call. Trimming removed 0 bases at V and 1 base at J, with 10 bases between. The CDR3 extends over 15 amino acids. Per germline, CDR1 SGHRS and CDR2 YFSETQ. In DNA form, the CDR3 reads TGCGCCAGCAGCTTGGATAGGGTGAGCCAAGAGACCCAGTACTTC. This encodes CASSLDRVSQETQYF. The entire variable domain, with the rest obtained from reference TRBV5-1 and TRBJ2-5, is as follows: KAGVTQTPRYLIKTRGQQVTLSCSPISGHRSVSWYQQTPGQGLQFLFEYFSETQRNKGNFPGRFSGRQFSNSRSEMNVSTLELGDSALYLCASSLDRVSQETQYFGPGTRLLVL.